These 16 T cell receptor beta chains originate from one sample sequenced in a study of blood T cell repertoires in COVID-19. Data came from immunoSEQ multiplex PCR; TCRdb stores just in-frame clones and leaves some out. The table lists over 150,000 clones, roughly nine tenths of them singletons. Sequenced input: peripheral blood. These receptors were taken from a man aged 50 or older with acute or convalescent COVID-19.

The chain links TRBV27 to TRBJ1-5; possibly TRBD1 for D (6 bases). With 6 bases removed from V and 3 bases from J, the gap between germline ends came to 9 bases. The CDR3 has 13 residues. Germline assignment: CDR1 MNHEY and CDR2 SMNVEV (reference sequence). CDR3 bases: TGTGCCAGCAGGGGGGCACTCAATCAGCCCCAGCATTTT. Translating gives CASRGALNQPQHF.

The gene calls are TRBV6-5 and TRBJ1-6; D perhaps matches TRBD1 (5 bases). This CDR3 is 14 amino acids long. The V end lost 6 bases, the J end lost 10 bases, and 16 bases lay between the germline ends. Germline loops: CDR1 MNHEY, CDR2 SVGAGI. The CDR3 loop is CASRPSIGQSPLHF. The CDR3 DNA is TGTGCCAGCAGACCTTCAATTGGACAATCACCCCTCCACTTT.

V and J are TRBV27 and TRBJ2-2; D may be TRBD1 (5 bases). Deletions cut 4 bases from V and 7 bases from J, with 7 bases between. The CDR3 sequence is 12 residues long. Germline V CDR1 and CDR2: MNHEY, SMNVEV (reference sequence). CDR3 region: CASSSQDGELFF. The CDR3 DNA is TGTGCCAGCAGTTCACAGGACGGGGAGCTGTTTTTT.

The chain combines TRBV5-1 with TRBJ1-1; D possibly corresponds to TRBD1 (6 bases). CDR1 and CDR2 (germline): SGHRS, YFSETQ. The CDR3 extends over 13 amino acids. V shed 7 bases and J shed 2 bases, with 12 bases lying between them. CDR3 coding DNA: TGCGCCAGCCGGACGGACAGAAACACTGAAGCTTTCTTT. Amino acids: CASRTDRNTEAFF. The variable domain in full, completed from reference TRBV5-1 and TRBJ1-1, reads KAGVTQTPRYLIKTRGQQVTLSCSPISGHRSVSWYQQTPGQGLQFLFEYFSETQRNKGNFPGRFSGRQFSNSRSEMNVSTLELGDSALYLCASRTDRNTEAFFGQGTRLTVV.

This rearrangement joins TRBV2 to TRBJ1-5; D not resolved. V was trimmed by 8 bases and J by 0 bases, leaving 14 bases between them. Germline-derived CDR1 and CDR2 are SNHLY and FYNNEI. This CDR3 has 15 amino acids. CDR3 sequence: CASVAGGLSNQPQHF. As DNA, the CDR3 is TGTGCCAGCGTGGCGGGTGGGCTTAGCAATCAGCCCCAGCATTTT.

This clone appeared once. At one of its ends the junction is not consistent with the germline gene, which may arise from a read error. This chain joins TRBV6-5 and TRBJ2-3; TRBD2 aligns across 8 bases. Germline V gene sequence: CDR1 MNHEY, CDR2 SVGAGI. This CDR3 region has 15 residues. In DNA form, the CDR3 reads TGTGCCAGCAGCAACCTCAGGACTAGCATAGATACGCAGTATTTT. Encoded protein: CASSNLRTSIDTQYF.

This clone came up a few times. Here the CDR3 DNA reads TGTGCCAGCAGTGAAACCCAGACAGGGTCTGGAAACACCATATATTTT. This gives the protein CASSETQTGSGNTIYF. The gene calls are TRBV6-1 and TRBJ1-3, with TRBD1 matching over 7 bases. The CDR3 covers 16 residues. V was clipped by 2 bases and J by 1 base; unmatched bases: 5. Looked up from germline, CDR1 is MNHNS and CDR2 is SASEGT.

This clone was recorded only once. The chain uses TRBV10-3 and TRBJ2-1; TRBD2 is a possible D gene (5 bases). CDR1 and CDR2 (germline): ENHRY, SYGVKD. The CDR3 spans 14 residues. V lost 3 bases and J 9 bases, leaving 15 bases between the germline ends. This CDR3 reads CAISDDLAHPEQFF. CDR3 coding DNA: TGTGCCATCAGTGACGACCTAGCTCATCCTGAGCAGTTCTTC.

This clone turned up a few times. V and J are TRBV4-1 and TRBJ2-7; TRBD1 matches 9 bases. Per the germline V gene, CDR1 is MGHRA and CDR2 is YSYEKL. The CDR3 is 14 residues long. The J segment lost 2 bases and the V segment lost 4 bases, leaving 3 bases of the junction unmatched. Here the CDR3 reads CASSPGDRAYEQYF. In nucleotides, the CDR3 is TGCGCCAGCAGCCCCGGGGACAGGGCCTACGAGCAGTACTTC.

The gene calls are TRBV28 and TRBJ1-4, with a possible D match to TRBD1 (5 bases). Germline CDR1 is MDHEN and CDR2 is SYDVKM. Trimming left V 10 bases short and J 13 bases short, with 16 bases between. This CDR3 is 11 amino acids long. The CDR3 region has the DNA TGTGCCACCGCGTGGGGGGTTGGACTGTTTTTT. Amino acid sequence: CATAWGVGLFF.

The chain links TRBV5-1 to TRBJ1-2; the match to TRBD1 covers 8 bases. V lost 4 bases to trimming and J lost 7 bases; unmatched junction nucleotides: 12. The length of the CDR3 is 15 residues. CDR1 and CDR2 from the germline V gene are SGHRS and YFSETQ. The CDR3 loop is CASSLLGRGLAGYTF. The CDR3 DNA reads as TGCGCCAGCAGCCTTTTGGGCAGGGGGCTAGCTGGCTACACCTTC.

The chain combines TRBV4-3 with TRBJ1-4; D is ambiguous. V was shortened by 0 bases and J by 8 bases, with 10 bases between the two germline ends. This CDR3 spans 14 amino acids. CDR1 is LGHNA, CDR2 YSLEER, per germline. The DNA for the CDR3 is TGCGCCAGCAGCCAAGATGGCGGAGGGGAAAAACTGTTTTTT. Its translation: CASSQDGGGEKLFF.

CDR3 loop: CASSQGIATSGNNEQFF. The CDR3 bases are TGTGCCAGCAGCCAAGGAATTGCAACTAGCGGGAACAATGAGCAGTTCTTC. The chain joins TRBV4-2 to TRBJ2-1, with 10 bases lining up with TRBD2. V shed 1 base, J shed 5 bases, and the junction held 8 bases outside the gene matches. The CDR3 runs 17 residues. Looked up from germline, CDR1 is LGHNA and CDR2 is YNFKEQ.

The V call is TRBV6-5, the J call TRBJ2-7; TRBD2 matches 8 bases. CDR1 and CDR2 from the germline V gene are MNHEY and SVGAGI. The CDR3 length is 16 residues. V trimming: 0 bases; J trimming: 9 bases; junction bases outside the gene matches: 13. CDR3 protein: CASSYSMSGGPIGQYF. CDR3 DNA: TGTGCCAGCAGTTACTCGATGTCGGGAGGGCCTATCGGGCAGTACTTC.

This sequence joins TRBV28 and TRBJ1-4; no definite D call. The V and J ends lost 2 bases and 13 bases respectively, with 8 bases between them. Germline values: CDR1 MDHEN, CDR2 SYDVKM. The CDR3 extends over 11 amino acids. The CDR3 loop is CASSLERRLFF. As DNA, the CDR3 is TGTGCCAGCAGTTTAGAGCGTAGACTGTTTTTT. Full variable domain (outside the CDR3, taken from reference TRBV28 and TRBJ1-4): DVKVTQSSRYLVKRTGEKVFLECVQDMDHENMFWYRQDPGLGLRLIYFSYDVKMKEKGDIPEGYSVSREKKERFSLILESASTNQTSMYLCASSLERRLFFGSGTQLSVL.

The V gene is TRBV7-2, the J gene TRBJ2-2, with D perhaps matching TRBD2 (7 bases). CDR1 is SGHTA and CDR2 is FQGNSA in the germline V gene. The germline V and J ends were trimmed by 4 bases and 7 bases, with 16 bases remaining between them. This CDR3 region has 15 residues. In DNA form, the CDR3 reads TGTGCCAGCAGCTCCCTAGGGGGGGATTTCGGGGAGCTGTTTTTT. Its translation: CASSSLGGDFGELFF.